The 18 T cell receptor beta chains listed next were all sequenced from one sample in a study of CD8+CD57+ T cells in acquired aplastic anemia listed by TCRdb under 2018. The listed sequencing device is Illumina HiSeq 2000. Profiling of TCR beta VDJ combinations and CDR3 sequences used genomic DNA as the template. TCRdb passed the public sequencing reads through fastp at Q25 and MiXCR, retaining productive beta sequences. Duplicate CDR3 protein sequences are folded into a single record with the most common DNA and genes. In this sample the table shows about 180,000 distinct CDR3 sequences, roughly half of which occur a single time. The top ten constitute around 2.9% of the sample. The sequenced material came from sorted CD4+, CD8+, or CD8+CD57+ T cells (not recorded which) from PBMCs. The source is a human donor in good health.

This clonotype was counted once. The rearrangement links TRBV6-1 to TRBJ1-3; 8 bases map to TRBD1. The CDR3 sequence is 15 residues long. V lost 7 bases and J lost 2; bases outside the gene matches: 7. Germline loops: CDR1 MNHNS, CDR2 SASEGT. CDR3 nucleotides: TGTGCCAGCACCGCTAAACAGGGGGCTGGAAACACCATATATTTT. This gives the protein CASTAKQGAGNTIYF.

This clonotype was observed a few times. This chain connects TRBV10-1 to TRBJ2-7; D uncertain. The germline V gene has CDR1 WNHNN and CDR2 SYGVQD (reference sequence). The CDR3 consists of 16 residues. The V gene lost 6 bases and the J gene lost 3 bases, with 21 bases spanning the gap. The CDR3 region has the DNA TGCGCCAGCAGCCCCCTACGGCAGATCCCGAGCTACGAGCAGTACTTC. It translates to CASSPLRQIPSYEQYF.

This clonotype came up many times. The chain joins TRBV6-2 or TRBV6-3 to TRBJ2-7, with 9 bases lining up with TRBD1. This CDR3 region has 15 residues. Germline V gives CDR1 MNHEY, CDR2 SVGEGT. Losses at the gene ends were 7 bases for V and 5 bases for J; bases not matched to a gene: 12. CDR3 residues: CASTERTGVRNEQYF. The CDR3 DNA follows: TGTGCCAGCACCGAAAGGACAGGGGTTAGAAACGAGCAGTACTTC.

This clonotype came up many times. V gene TRBV12-3 or TRBV12-4 combines with J gene TRBJ2-7, with 8 bases fitting TRBD2. The trim removed 4 bases at V and 3 bases at J, leaving 5 bases unmatched. The length of the CDR3 is 14 residues. The CDR3 here is CASSSQREHYEQYF. The CDR3 bases are TGTGCCAGCAGTTCCCAGCGGGAGCACTACGAGCAGTACTTC.

This chain connects TRBV2 to TRBJ2-1; D possibly corresponds to TRBD1 (6 bases). Trimming took off 3 bases at V and 5 bases at J, with 8 bases between the two ends. Germline CDR1 and CDR2: SNHLY and FYNNEI. The CDR3 loop spans 13 amino acids. CDR3 in amino acids: CASSDSGDNEQFF. DNA for the CDR3: TGTGCCAGCAGTGACTCAGGGGACAATGAGCAGTTCTTC.

This clonotype has only one observation. V usage is TRBV19 and J usage is TRBJ2-1, with D maybe TRBD2 (5 bases). Germline assignment: CDR1 LNHDA and CDR2 SQIVND (reference sequence). The CDR3 is 11 amino acids. V shed 6 bases and J shed 8 bases, with 8 bases lying between them. The CDR3 sequence is CASRRADEQFF. The CDR3 bases are TGTGCCAGTAGGAGGGCTGATGAGCAGTTCTTC.

In DNA form, the CDR3 reads TGTGCCAGCAGTAAACAGGGTTGGGGCGACTATGGCTACACCTTC. Its protein product is CASSKQGWGDYGYTF. This rearrangement joins TRBV6-1 to TRBJ1-2, with D perhaps matching TRBD1 (6 bases). Between the trimmed V and J ends, which lost 5 bases and 3 bases, there was a span of 16 bases. The CDR3 has 15 residues. Germline V gene sequence: CDR1 MNHNS, CDR2 SASEGT.

This clonotype was observed many times. This chain connects TRBV24-1 to TRBJ1-1; perhaps TRBD1 as D (5 bases). The length of the CDR3 is 14 residues. Trimming took off 7 bases at V and 2 bases at J, with 13 bases between the two ends. Germline V CDR1 and CDR2: KGHDR, SFDVKD. CDR3 residues: CATRRDGINTEAFF. The CDR3 DNA reads as TGTGCCACCAGGAGGGACGGAATTAACACTGAAGCTTTCTTT.

This clonotype was seen ten or more times. The J gene is TRBJ2-7, the V gene TRBV4-2, with 11 bases identical to TRBD2. The trim removed 2 bases at V and 2 bases at J, leaving 2 bases unmatched. CDR1 and CDR2 (germline): LGHNA, YNFKEQ. The CDR3 extends over 15 amino acids. CDR3 nucleotide sequence: TGTGCCAGCAGCCAAATGACTAGCGGGACCTACGAGCAGTACTTC. The encoded protein is CASSQMTSGTYEQYF.

This clonotype was seen repeatedly, ten times or more. This chain joins TRBV7-8 and TRBJ2-3; perhaps TRBD1 as D (6 bases). The CDR3 is 14 amino acids. The V gene lost 5 bases and the J gene lost 4 bases, with 13 bases spanning the gap. Per germline, CDR1 SGHVS and CDR2 FQNEAQ. The CDR3 loop is CASSPRQAPDTQYF. CDR3 coding DNA: TGTGCCAGCAGCCCTCGACAGGCCCCAGATACGCAGTATTTT. Full variable domain (remainder filled in from reference TRBV7-8 and TRBJ2-3): GAGVSQSPRYKVAKRGQDVALRCDPISGHVSLFWYQQALGQGPEFLTYFQNEAQLDKSGLPSDRFFAERPEGSVSTLKIQRTQQEDSAVYLCASSPRQAPDTQYFGPGTRLTVL.

CDR3 residues: CSAIPGTGGDEQYF. The CDR3 bases are TGCAGTGCTATACCCGGGACAGGGGGCGACGAGCAGTACTTC. The chain recombines TRBV20-1 with TRBJ2-7, with 12 nucleotides matching TRBD1. V shed 4 bases, J shed 5 bases, and the junction held 6 bases outside the gene matches. Germline V gene data show CDR1 as DFQATT and CDR2 as SNEGSKA (reference sequence). The CDR3 runs to 14 residues.

This clonotype has just a few counts. A read error is likely, as this CDR3 ends without the conserved phenylalanine or tryptophan. The DNA is left out, because the CDR3 cannot be placed on it with certainty; the CDR3 is given as TCRdb lists it. The chain links TRBV2 to TRBJ2-5. Germline V gives CDR1 SNHLY, CDR2 FYNNEI. The CDR3 length equals 8 residues, ends included. The chain's CDR3 is CASSRGRA.

This clonotype is judged medium-sized. J is TRBJ2-2 and V is TRBV10-3, with D perhaps matching TRBD1 (6 bases). Germline values: CDR1 ENHRY, CDR2 SYGVKD. Trimming took off 3 bases at V and 4 bases at J, with 9 bases between the two ends. The CDR3 runs 14 residues. The CDR3 sequence: CAISEQGGTGELFF. The CDR3 bases are TGTGCCATCAGTGAACAGGGTGGCACCGGGGAGCTGTTTTTT.

A word on this clonotype: A much larger clone differs by one base, so this may be a read error. The chain recombines TRBV6-1 with TRBJ2-1, with D possibly matching TRBD2 (6 bases). This CDR3 spans 13 amino acids. Germline-derived CDR1 and CDR2 are MNHNS and SASEGT. Trimming left V 8 bases short and J 10 bases short, with 18 bases between. CDR3 loop: CASAHETRSEQFF. CDR3 DNA sequence: TGTGCCAGCGCCCATGAGACTAGAAGCGAGCAGTTCTTC.

This clonotype was seen many times. V usage is TRBV7-2 and J usage is TRBJ1-2, with 9 positions matching TRBD1. There are 14 residues in the CDR3. The trim removed 2 bases at V and 8 bases at J, leaving 6 bases unmatched. Germline lookup yields CDR1 SGHTA and CDR2 FQGNSA. This CDR3 reads CASSLRTGEFGYTF. The CDR3 bases are TGTGCCAGCAGCTTAAGGACAGGGGAGTTCGGCTACACCTTC.

This clonotype came up a few times. CDR3 in DNA: TGCGCCAGCAGCCAAGATGGGAACCAGGGTGTCTCTGAAGCTTTCTTT. Its protein product is CASSQDGNQGVSEAFF. The chain joins TRBV4-1 to TRBJ1-1, with D possibly being TRBD1 (5 bases). Per the germline V gene, CDR1 is MGHRA and CDR2 is YSYEKL. The CDR3 runs to 16 residues. Deletions cut 0 bases from V and 6 bases from J, with 17 bases between.

As concerns this clonotype: An end of the junction does not agree with germline; a read error may underlie this. The chain combines TRBV6-1 with TRBJ1-1; TRBD1 might be the D (5 bases). This CDR3 contains 17 residues. Germline V gene data show CDR1 as MNHNS and CDR2 as SASEGT. The CDR3 loop is CANSEARSRGIRSEAFF. The CDR3, as DNA: TGTGCCAACAGTGAAGCTCGGTCACGGGGGATAAGGTCTGAAGCTTTCTTT.

In this sample, this clonotype turned up once. A read error is possible here, since a much larger clone lies one base away. This chain joins TRBV7-6 and TRBJ2-3; 9 nucleotides align to TRBD1. The ends lost 5 bases at V and 2 bases at J; junction bases unmatched: 5. This CDR3 has 15 amino acids. CDR1 and CDR2 from the germline V gene are SGHVS and FNYEAQ. In nucleotides, the CDR3 is TGTGCCAGCAGCCCAGGGGACAGGGACACAGATACGCAGTATTTT. Protein sequence: CASSPGDRDTDTQYF.